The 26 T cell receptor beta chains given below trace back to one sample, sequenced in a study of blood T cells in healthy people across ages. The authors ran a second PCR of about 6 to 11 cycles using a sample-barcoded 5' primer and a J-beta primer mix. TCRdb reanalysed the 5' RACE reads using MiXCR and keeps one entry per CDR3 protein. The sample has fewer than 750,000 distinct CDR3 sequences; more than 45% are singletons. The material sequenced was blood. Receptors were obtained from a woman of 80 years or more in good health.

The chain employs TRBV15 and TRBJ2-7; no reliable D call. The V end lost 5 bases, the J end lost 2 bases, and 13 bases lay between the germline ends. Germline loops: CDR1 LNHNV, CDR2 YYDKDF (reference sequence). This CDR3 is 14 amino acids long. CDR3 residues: CATSSRTGPYEQYF. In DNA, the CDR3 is TGTGCCACCAGCTCCCGGACCGGGCCCTACGAGCAGTACTTC.

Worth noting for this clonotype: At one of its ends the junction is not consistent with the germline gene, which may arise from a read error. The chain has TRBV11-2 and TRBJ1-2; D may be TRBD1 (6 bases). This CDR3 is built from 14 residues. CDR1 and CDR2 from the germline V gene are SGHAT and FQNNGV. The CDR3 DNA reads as TGTGCCAGCAGCTGGGGGCAGGGGATGTATGGCTACAACTTC. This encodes CASSWGQGMYGYNF.

Here the CDR3 reads CASGVTEQFF. The CDR3 region has the DNA TGTGCAAGCGGGGTTACTGAGCAGTTCTTC. V is TRBV3-1 and J is TRBJ2-1; 7 nucleotides match TRBD2. The CDR3 runs 10 residues. Germline values: CDR1 LGHDT, CDR2 YNNKEL (reference sequence).

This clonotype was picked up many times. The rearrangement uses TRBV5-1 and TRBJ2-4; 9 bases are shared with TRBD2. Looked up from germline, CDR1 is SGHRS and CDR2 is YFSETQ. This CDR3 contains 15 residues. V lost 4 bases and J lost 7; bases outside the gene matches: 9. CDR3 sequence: CASSRSAGGVNIQYF. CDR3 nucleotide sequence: TGCGCCAGCAGCCGGTCGGCGGGGGGGGTCAACATTCAGTACTTC.

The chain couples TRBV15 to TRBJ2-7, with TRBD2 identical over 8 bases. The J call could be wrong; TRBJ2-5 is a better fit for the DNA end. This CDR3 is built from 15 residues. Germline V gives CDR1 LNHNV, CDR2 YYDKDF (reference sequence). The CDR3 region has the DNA TGTGCCACCAGCAGAGGTAGCGGGGTCGCTGAGACCCAGTACTTC. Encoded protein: CATSRGSGVAETQYF.

This CDR3 reads CATARDGNQPQHF. CDR3 bases: TGTGCCACTGCCAGGGATGGCAATCAGCCCCAGCATTTT. The V call is TRBV28, the J call TRBJ1-5, with D perhaps matching TRBD1 (5 bases). Trimming cost V 10 bases and J 2 bases, with 12 bases left between them. Germline lookup yields CDR1 MDHEN and CDR2 SYDVKM. The CDR3 extends over 13 amino acids. Based on the CDR3 plus reference TRBV28 and TRBJ1-5, the full variable domain is DVKVTQSSRYLVKRTGEKVFLECVQDMDHENMFWYRQDPGLGLRLIYFSYDVKMKEKGDIPEGYSVSREKKERFSLILESASTNQTSMYLCATARDGNQPQHFGDGTRLSIL.

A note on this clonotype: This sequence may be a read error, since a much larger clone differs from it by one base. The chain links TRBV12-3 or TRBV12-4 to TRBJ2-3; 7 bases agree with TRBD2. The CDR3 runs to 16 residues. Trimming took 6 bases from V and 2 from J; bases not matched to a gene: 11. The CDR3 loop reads CASRNYGGGPTDTQYF. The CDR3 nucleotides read TGTGCCAGCAGGAACTATGGCGGGGGACCCACAGATACGCAGTATTTT.

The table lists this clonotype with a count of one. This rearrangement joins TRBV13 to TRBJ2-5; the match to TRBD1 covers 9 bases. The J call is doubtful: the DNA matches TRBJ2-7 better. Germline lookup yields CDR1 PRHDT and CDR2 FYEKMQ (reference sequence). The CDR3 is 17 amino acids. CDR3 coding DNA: TGTGCCAGCAGCCCCAACTCCTTAGGACAGGGGTTGGGCGAGCAGTACTTC. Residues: CASSPNSLGQGLGEQYF.

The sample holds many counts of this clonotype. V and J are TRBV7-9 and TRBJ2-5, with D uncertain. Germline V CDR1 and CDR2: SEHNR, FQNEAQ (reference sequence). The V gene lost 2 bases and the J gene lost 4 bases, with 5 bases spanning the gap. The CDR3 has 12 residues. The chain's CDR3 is CASSLPRETQYF. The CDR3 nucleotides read TGTGCCAGCAGCTTACCTCGAGAGACCCAGTACTTC.

CDR3: CASEILSLAGGSDEQYF. CDR3 in DNA: TGTGCCAGCGAAATCTTAAGCCTAGCGGGAGGGTCCGATGAGCAGTATTTT. The chain is built from TRBV25-1 and TRBJ2-3; 12 bases line up with TRBD2. V trimming: 8 bases; J trimming: 11 bases; junction bases outside the gene matches: 20. This CDR3 has 17 residues. Germline values: CDR1 MGHDK, CDR2 SYGVNS.

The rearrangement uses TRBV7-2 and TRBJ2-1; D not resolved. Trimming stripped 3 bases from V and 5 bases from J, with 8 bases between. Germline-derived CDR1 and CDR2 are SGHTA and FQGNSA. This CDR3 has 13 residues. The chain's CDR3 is CASSFVRDNEQFF. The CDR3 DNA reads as TGTGCCAGCAGCTTCGTCCGGGACAATGAGCAGTTCTTC.

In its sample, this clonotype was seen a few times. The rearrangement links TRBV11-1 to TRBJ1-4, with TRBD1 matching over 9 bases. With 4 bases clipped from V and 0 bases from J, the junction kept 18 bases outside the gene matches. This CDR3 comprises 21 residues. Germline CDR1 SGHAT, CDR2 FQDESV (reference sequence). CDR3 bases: TGTGCCAGCAGCTCCCTAACGACAGGGGGAGGAAGTCAAGCAACTAATGAAAAACTGTTTTTT. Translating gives CASSSLTTGGGSQATNEKLFF.

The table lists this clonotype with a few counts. The CDR3 sequence is CSARKVYSNQPQHF. In nucleotides, the CDR3 is TGCAGTGCTAGAAAAGTCTATAGCAATCAGCCCCAGCATTTT. The chain carries TRBV20-1 and TRBJ1-5, with D hard to call. This CDR3 comprises 14 residues. Trimming removed 2 bases from V and 0 bases from J, with 8 bases in between. The germline V gene has CDR1 DFQATT and CDR2 SNEGSKA (reference sequence).

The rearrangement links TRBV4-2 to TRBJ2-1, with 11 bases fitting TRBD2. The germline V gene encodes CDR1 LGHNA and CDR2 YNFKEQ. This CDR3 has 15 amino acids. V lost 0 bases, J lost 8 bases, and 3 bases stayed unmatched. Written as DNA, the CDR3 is TGTGCCAGCAGCCAAGAAATAGCGGGGGGGCATGAGCAGTTCTTC. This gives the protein CASSQEIAGGHEQFF.

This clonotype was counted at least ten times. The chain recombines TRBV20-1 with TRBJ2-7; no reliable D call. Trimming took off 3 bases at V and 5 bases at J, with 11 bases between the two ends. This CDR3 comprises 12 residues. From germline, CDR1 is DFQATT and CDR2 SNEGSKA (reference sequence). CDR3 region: CSARANINEQYF. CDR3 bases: TGCAGTGCTAGGGCTAACATCAACGAGCAGTACTTC.

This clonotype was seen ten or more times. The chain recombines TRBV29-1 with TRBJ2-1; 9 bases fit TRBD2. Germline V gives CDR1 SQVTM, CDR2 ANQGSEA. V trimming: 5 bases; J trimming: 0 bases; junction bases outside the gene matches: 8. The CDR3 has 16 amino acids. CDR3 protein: CSVLSHSGSSYNEQFF. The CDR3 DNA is TGCAGCGTTCTTTCGCATAGCGGGAGCTCCTACAATGAGCAGTTCTTC.

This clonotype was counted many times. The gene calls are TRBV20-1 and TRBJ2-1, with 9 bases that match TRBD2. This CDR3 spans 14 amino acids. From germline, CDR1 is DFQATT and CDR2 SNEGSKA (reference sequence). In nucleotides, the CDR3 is TGCAGCCTTAGCGGGGGAGTGACAAGGGATGAGCAGTTCTTC. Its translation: CSLSGGVTRDEQFF.

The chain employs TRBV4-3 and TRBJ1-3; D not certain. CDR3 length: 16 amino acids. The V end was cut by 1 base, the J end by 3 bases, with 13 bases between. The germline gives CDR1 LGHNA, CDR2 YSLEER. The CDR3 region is CASSQALRALGNTIYF. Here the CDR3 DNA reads TGCGCCAGCAGCCAAGCTCTGAGGGCCCTTGGAAACACCATATATTTT.

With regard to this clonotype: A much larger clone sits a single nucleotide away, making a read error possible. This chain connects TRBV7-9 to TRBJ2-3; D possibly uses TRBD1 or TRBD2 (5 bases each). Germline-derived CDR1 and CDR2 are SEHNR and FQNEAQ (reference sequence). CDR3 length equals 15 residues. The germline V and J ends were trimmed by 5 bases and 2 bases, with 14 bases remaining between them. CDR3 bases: TGTGCCAGCAGCCCGTCGGGACGGGTCACAGATACGCAGTATTTT. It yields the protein CASSPSGRVTDTQYF.

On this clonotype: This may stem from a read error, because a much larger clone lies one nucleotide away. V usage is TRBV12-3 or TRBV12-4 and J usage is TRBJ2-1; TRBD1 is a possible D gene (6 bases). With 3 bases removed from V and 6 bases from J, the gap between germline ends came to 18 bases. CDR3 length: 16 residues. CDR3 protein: CASSFHVGQTINEQFF. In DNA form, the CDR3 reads TGTGCCAGCAGTTTTCATGTAGGACAGACCATCAATGAGCAGTTCTTC.

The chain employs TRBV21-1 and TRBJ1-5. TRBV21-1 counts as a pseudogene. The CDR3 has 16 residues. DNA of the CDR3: TGTGCCAGCAGCAACCCCAGATGGGAACCTAATCAGCCCCAGCATTTT. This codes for CASSNPRWEPNQPQHF.

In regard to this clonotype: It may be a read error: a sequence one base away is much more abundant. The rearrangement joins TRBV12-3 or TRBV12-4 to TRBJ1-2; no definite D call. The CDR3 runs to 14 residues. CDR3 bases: TGTGCCAACAGTTTTGGTCAGATCAACTATGGCTACACCTTC. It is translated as CANSFGQINYGYTF.

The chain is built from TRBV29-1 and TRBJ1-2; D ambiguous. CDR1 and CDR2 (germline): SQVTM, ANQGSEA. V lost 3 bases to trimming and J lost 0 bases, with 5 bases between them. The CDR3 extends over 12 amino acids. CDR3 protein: CSVERTNYGYTF. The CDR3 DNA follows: TGCAGCGTTGAGCGAACTAACTATGGCTACACCTTC.

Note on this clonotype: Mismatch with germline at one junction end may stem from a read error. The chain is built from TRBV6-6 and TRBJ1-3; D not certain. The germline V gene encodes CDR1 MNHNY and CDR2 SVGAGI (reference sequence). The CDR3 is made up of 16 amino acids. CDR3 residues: CASSYGLMSSGNTVYF. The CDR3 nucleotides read TGTGCCAGCAGTTACGGATTAATGAGCTCTGGAAACACCGTATATTTT.

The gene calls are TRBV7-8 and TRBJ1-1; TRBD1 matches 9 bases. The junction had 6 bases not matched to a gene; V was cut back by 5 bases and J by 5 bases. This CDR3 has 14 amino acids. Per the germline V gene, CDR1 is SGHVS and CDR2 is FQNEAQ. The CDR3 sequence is CASSRGQGMTEAFF. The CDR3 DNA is TGTGCCAGCAGCCGTGGACAGGGGATGACTGAAGCTTTCTTT.

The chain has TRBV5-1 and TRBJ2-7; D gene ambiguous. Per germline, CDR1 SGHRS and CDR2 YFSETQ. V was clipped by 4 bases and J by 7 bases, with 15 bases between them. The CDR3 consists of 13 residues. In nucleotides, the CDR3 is TGCGCCAGCAGCAGTCCATCCTACAATGAGCAGTACTTC. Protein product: CASSSPSYNEQYF.